This entry features one T cell receptor beta chain sequence. The antigen is undetermined. Looked up from germline, CDR1 is LGHNA and CDR2 is YSLEER. This CDR3 is 15 amino acids long. The germline V and J ends were trimmed by 0 bases and 8 bases, with 11 bases remaining between them. Time point indicated: week 23, last vaccination. Every vaccination contained 300 ug of the mutant IDH1 20-mer peptide and was paired with topical imiquimod. Method: immunoSEQ multiplex PCR; TCRdb's copy keeps in-frame clones and lacks some. The sample has about 82,000 clones; 65% to 90% are singletons. The data were taken from a study of a mutant IDH1 vaccine in newly diagnosed glioma. Study at large: Sex distribution of treated patients was roughly 62% male and about 38% female; mean age was around 40 years.

Study observations and caveats: In around 93% of patients, immune responses induced by the vaccine occurred.

The sample here was PBMCs, taken from a glioma patient whose treatment included an IDH1 peptide vaccine. This clonotype originated in a man aged 30 to 45 with glioma. Some clones in this sample may be carry-over from other donors' samples. This rearrangement joins TRBV4-3 to TRBJ1-6, with D possibly TRBD1 on 6 matching bases. This CDR3 reads CASSQDWTVYSPLHF. The CDR3 nucleotides read TGCGCCAGCAGCCAAGATTGGACAGTCTATTCACCCCTCCACTTT.